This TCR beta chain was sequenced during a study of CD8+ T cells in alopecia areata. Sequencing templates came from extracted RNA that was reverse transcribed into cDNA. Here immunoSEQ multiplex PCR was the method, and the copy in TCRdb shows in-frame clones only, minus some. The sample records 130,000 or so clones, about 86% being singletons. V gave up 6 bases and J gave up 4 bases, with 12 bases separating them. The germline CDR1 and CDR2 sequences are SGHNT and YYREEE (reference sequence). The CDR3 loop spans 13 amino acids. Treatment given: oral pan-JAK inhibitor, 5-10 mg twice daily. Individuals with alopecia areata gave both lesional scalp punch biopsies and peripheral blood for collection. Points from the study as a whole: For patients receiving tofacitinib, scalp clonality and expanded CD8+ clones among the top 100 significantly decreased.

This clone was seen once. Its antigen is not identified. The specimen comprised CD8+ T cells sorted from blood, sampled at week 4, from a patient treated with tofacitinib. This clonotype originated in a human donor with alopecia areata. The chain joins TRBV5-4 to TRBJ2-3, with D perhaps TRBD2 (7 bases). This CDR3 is CASTGEGPDTQYF. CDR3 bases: TGTGCCAGCACAGGGGAGGGGCCAGATACGCAGTATTTT.